Following are 13 T cell receptor beta chains from one sample sequenced in a study of cytomegalovirus exposure and HLA in healthy donors. Researchers ran the PCR with 60 Vbeta and 13 Jbeta primers. Repertoires were generated with immunoSEQ multiplex PCR, while TCRdb's copy carries only in-frame clones and drops some. The sample shows 120,000 to 150,000 clones, roughly 85% of them seen only once. Material for sequencing was PBMCs. These receptors originate from a male donor in good health and CMV-seronegative.

This clone was counted between two and nine times. J is TRBJ2-1 and V is TRBV18, with 12 bases lining up with TRBD2. The germline V gene has CDR1 KGHSH and CDR2 LQKENI. Losses at the gene ends were 3 bases for V and 0 bases for J; bases not matched to a gene: 3. The CDR3 contains 17 residues. Written as DNA, the CDR3 is TGTGCCAGCTCACCCGGACTAGCGGGAAGCTCCTACAATGAGCAGTTCTTC. Translating it yields CASSPGLAGSSYNEQFF.

The chain joins TRBV29-1 to TRBJ1-1; D is unresolved. The CDR3 sequence is 13 residues long. The germline gives CDR1 SQVTM, CDR2 ANQGSEA. Trimming cost V 0 bases and J 5 bases, with 10 bases left between them. The DNA of the CDR3 is TGCAGCGTTGAAGATCTTCGGGAGACTGAAGCTTTCTTT. Translation: CSVEDLRETEAFF. Based on the CDR3 plus reference TRBV29-1 and TRBJ1-1, the full variable domain is SAVISQKPSRDICQRGTSLTIQCQVDSQVTMMFWYRQQPGQSLTLIATANQGSEATYESGFVIDKFPISRPNLTFSTLTVSNMSPEDSSIYLCSVEDLRETEAFFGQGTRLTVV.

This chain joins TRBV25-1 and TRBJ2-7; 10 positions agree with TRBD2. Looked up from germline, CDR1 is MGHDK and CDR2 is SYGVNS. V was clipped by 3 bases and J by 4 bases; unmatched bases: 6. This CDR3 is built from 15 residues. CDR3 sequence (DNA): TGTGCCAGCAGTGATCACCGAGCGGGAGGGTACGAGCAGTACTTC. Translation: CASSDHRAGGYEQYF.

V gene TRBV5-1 combines with J gene TRBJ2-7; D might be TRBD1 (6 bases). Trimming removed 2 bases from V and 4 bases from J, with 13 bases in between. Germline CDR1 reads SGHRS; CDR2 reads YFSETQ. The CDR3 is 14 amino acids. The CDR3 DNA follows: TGCGCCAGCAGCTTAGAGGGACACTCATACGAGCAGTACTTC. Protein product: CASSLEGHSYEQYF.

V usage is TRBV10-3 and J usage is TRBJ2-2, with TRBD2 identical over 12 bases. The CDR3 length is 16 residues. Germline CDR1 is ENHRY and CDR2 is SYGVKD. Losses at the gene ends were 3 bases for V and 7 bases for J; bases not matched to a gene: 6. CDR3 coding DNA: TGTGCCATCAGTGAACTAGCGGGAGGCAAGGGCGGGGAGCTGTTTTTT. The encoded protein is CAISELAGGKGGELFF.

This chain uses TRBV2 with TRBJ2-5, with a weak D call TRBD2 (5 bases). Looked up from germline, CDR1 is SNHLY and CDR2 is FYNNEI. This CDR3 has 15 amino acids. Trimming took 4 bases from V and 1 from J, leaving 13 bases between them. CDR3 in DNA: TGTGCCAGCAGTGCTCGGCGGGTGGCCCAAGAGACCCAGTACTTC. It yields the protein CASSARRVAQETQYF. Full variable domain (rest looked up from reference TRBV2 and TRBJ2-5): EPEVTQTPSHQVTQMGQEVILRCVPISNHLYFYWYRQILGQKVEFLVSFYNNEISEKSEIFDDQFSVERPDGSNFTLKIRSTKLEDSAMYFCASSARRVAQETQYFGPGTRLLVL.

The gene calls are TRBV10-3 and TRBJ2-5, with TRBD2 matching 11 bases. V lost 6 bases to trimming and J lost 1 base; unmatched junction nucleotides: 4. The CDR3 covers 15 residues. Germline-derived CDR1 and CDR2 are ENHRY and SYGVKD. Here the CDR3 reads CAISGGTSGQETQYF. CDR3 bases: TGTGCCATCAGCGGGGGGACTAGCGGCCAAGAGACCCAGTACTTC.

This chain joins TRBV29-1 and TRBJ1-2; D gene uncertain. Trimming left V 4 bases short and J 10 bases short, with 7 bases between. Germline V gene data show CDR1 as SQVTM and CDR2 as ANQGSEA. CDR3 size: 9 residues. The CDR3 protein is CSVVPDYTF. CDR3 nucleotide sequence: TGCAGCGTTGTTCCAGACTACACCTTC.

This chain uses TRBV6-5 with TRBJ2-3, with a possible D match to TRBD2 (6 bases). The CDR3 length is 15 residues. Germline values: CDR1 MNHEY, CDR2 SVGAGI. V was clipped by 1 base and J by 2 bases, with 10 bases between them. The CDR3 here is CASSYLGLNTDTQYF. DNA for the CDR3: TGTGCCAGCAGTTACTTGGGACTCAACACAGATACGCAGTATTTT.

The V call is TRBV7-3, the J call TRBJ2-1; perhaps TRBD2 as D (5 bases). CDR1 and CDR2 (germline): SGHTA, FQGTGA. V shed 5 bases and J shed 8 bases, with 16 bases lying between them. The CDR3 is 14 residues long. Here the CDR3 DNA reads TGTGCCAGCAGCCCCGGGAATCTCAATGATGAGCAGTTCTTC. It specifies CASSPGNLNDEQFF.

This clone showed up just once. The genes are TRBV11-2 and TRBJ2-5; 10 positions match TRBD2. The assigned J gene may be wrong: the sequence end matches TRBJ2-7 better. The V gene's germline CDR1 is SGHAT and CDR2 FQNNGV. This CDR3 comprises 15 residues. CDR3 DNA: TGTGCCAGCAGCTCGGATAGCGGGGGGAATTACGAGCAGTACTTC. Protein sequence: CASSSDSGGNYEQYF.

The V and J genes are TRBV9 and TRBJ1-1; no firm D call. This CDR3 spans 13 amino acids. Trimming shortened V by 0 bases and J by 1 base, and 4 bases separated the two germline ends. Germline loops: CDR1 SGDLS, CDR2 YYNGEE. The CDR3 region is CASSVVKNTEAFF. The CDR3, as DNA: TGTGCCAGCAGCGTAGTCAAGAACACTGAAGCTTTCTTT.

In regard to this clone: Different DNA sequences within this sample yield the same CDR3. The genes are TRBV18 and TRBJ2-7, with TRBD1 matching over 9 bases. Looked up from germline, CDR1 is KGHSH and CDR2 is LQKENI. Losses at the gene ends were 0 bases for V and 4 bases for J; bases not matched to a gene: 4. The CDR3 is 15 amino acids. The CDR3 DNA sequence: TGTGCCAGCTCACCACCCGGGACAGGGTTTTACGAGCAGTACTTC. Its translation is CASSPPGTGFYEQYF.